A selection of T cell receptor beta chains follows, all from one sample in a study of T cell responses to AZD1222 COVID-19 vaccine. Produced via immunoSEQ multiplex PCR; TCRdb's table is partial and in-frame only. Found here are some 130,000 clones, 75% to 90% of them singletons; the top ten hold about 6%. Material: peripheral blood, obtained on day 0 of AZD1222 vaccination. These receptors were collected from an adult in good health. Both conserved end residues are part of each CDR3.

v_gene	j_gene	CDR3aa
TRBV10-3	TRBJ1-1	CAISRERGTEAFF
TRBV7-2	TRBJ2-1	CASSPRTSGGTNNEQFF
TRBV7-6	TRBJ1-5	CASSLDGTANQPQHF
TRBV3-1/TRBV3-2	TRBJ2-2	CASSQDIAGTNTGELFF
TRBV7-2	TRBJ2-7	CASSQRTGSSYEQYF
TRBV5-6	TRBJ1-1	CASRRGGGFTEAFF
TRBV2	TRBJ1-5	CASTYDAGRHQPQHF
TRBV7-2	TRBJ1-2	CASSLGGSRGYGYTF
TRBV6-6	TRBJ1-5	CASSTQGGLQPQHF
TRBV21-1	TRBJ2-7	CASSSPPGSGYLCSYEQYF
TRBV27	TRBJ1-5	CASSMGSQPQHF
TRBV11-3	TRBJ2-2	CASSFSITGELFF
TRBV15	TRBJ1-5	CATSRDGGEGTGGKPQHF
TRBV7-8	TRBJ2-3	CASSYRFGLAGKGDTDTQYF
TRBV21-1	TRBJ2-7	CASSKGVVAYEQYF
TRBV30	TRBJ1-1	CAWRYDRSNTEAFF